These 27 T cell receptor beta chains were sequenced from one sample in a study of T cell changes during pregnancy in multiple sclerosis (dated by TCRdb to the late 2010s). Preparation of the library involved the immunoSEQ multiplex PCR assay. Drawn from immuneACCESS, this table holds only the in-frame rearrangements with V and J called that TCRdb kept. Clones are partly lost; checked studies trace under half to an unresolved V gene and leave the rest unexplained. Here the sample has 35,000 to 45,000 clones; around 90% occur a single time. The ten biggest clones cover about 0.57% of the sample. The sequencing used CD4+ T cells from peripheral blood mononuclear cells, collected before pregnancy. The receptor set was obtained from a female donor with multiple sclerosis, enrolled in a pregnancy study.

This clone was counted once. The rearrangement uses TRBV28 and TRBJ1-2, with D perhaps matching TRBD1 (5 bases). Germline loops: CDR1 MDHEN, CDR2 SYDVKM. This CDR3 comprises 13 residues. Trimming pared 2 bases from V and 4 bases from J, leaving 8 bases between. The CDR3 coding sequence is TGTGCCAGCAGTTTAGGGCAGGGCTATGGCTACACCTTC. Protein product: CASSLGQGYGYTF.

For this clone: At one of its ends the junction is not consistent with the germline gene, which may arise from a read error. The chain couples TRBV15 to TRBJ2-5; 7 nucleotides agree with TRBD1. The end of the DNA fits TRBJ2-7 better, so the J call may be wrong. CDR1 is LNHNV, CDR2 YYDKDF, per germline (reference sequence). The CDR3 is 15 amino acids. The CDR3 loop reads CATSRDRVLVYEQYF. Here the CDR3 DNA reads TGTGCCACCAGCCGAGACAGGGTCTTGGTCTACGAGCAGTACTTC.

The chain links TRBV7-2 to TRBJ1-2, with D uncertain. V lost 1 base to trimming and J lost 2 bases, with 11 bases between them. The CDR3 sequence is 15 residues long. Germline V CDR1 and CDR2: SGHTA, FQGNSA. The CDR3 reads CASSLGEGYNYGYTF. As DNA, the CDR3 is TGTGCCAGCAGCTTAGGGGAGGGATACAACTATGGCTACACCTTC.

The genes are TRBV19 and TRBJ2-2; 11 bases align to TRBD2. CDR1 and CDR2 from the germline V gene are LNHDA and SQIVND (reference sequence). This CDR3 has 16 amino acids. Trimming removed 4 bases from V and 8 bases from J; junction bases left unmatched: 9. The CDR3 loop is CASSKLAGGLTGELFF. The CDR3 coding sequence is TGTGCCAGTAGTAAATTAGCGGGGGGGCTAACGGGGGAGCTGTTTTTT.

The chain joins TRBV4-1 to TRBJ1-5; D is ambiguous. Between the trimmed V and J ends, which lost 0 bases and 5 bases, there was a span of 11 bases. Germline V CDR1 and CDR2: MGHRA, YSYEKL. CDR3 length: 15 amino acids. This CDR3 is CASSQDREGYQPQHF. CDR3 nucleotides: TGCGCCAGCAGCCAAGATCGCGAGGGCTATCAGCCCCAGCATTTT.

This chain uses TRBV29-1 with TRBJ2-7; 10 nucleotides line up with TRBD1. Per the germline V gene, CDR1 is SQVTM and CDR2 is ANQGSEA. V shed 3 bases, J shed 3 bases, and the junction held 5 bases outside the gene matches. This CDR3 is built from 14 residues. The CDR3 sequence: CSVDLGQGFYEQYF. The CDR3 DNA reads TGCAGCGTTGACCTGGGACAGGGGTTCTACGAGCAGTACTTC.

The chain employs TRBV7-3 and TRBJ2-3, with D unclear. Trimming removed 5 bases from V and 2 bases from J, with 8 bases in between. The CDR3 is 13 residues long. Germline CDR1 is SGHTA and CDR2 is FQGTGA. CDR3 sequence: CASSRGYTDTQYF. CDR3 bases: TGTGCCAGCAGCCGAGGATACACAGATACGCAGTATTTT. Full variable domain (rest looked up from reference TRBV7-3 and TRBJ2-3): GAGVSQTPSNKVTEKGKYVELRCDPISGHTALYWYRQSLGQGPEFLIYFQGTGAADDSGLPNDRFFAVRPEGSVSTLKIQRTERGDSAVYLCASSRGYTDTQYFGPGTRLTVL.

This chain uses TRBV5-1 with TRBJ2-7; 8 nucleotides agree with TRBD1. This CDR3 has 16 residues. J gave up 5 bases and V 5 bases, and 15 bases lay outside the gene matches. Germline CDR1 reads SGHRS; CDR2 reads YFSETQ. The CDR3 reads CASSWGAAGGFDEQYF. The CDR3 bases are TGCGCCAGCAGTTGGGGGGCGGCAGGGGGCTTCGACGAGCAGTACTTC.

In this sample, this clone turned up a few times. The V gene is TRBV19, the J gene TRBJ2-1, with 8 bases identical to TRBD2. Germline CDR1 and CDR2: LNHDA and SQIVND (reference sequence). This CDR3 comprises 16 residues. With 6 bases clipped from V and 4 bases from J, the junction kept 11 bases outside the gene matches. The CDR3 DNA follows: TGTGCCAGTAGCAACACGGGTCGCGGGGGGTACAATGAGCAGTTCTTC. Its translation: CASSNTGRGGYNEQFF.

The rearrangement joins TRBV2 to TRBJ1-6; TRBD1 aligns across 8 bases. The CDR3 is made up of 13 amino acids. Germline trimming cut 2 bases from V and 9 bases from J; bases unmatched to any gene: 0. CDR1 is SNHLY, CDR2 FYNNEI, per germline. CDR3 amino acids: CASSEQGASPLHF. CDR3 bases: TGTGCCAGCAGTGAACAGGGGGCTTCACCCCTCCACTTT.

J is TRBJ1-1 and V is TRBV27, with TRBD1 matching 8 bases. The germline V gene encodes CDR1 MNHEY and CDR2 SMNVEV (reference sequence). CDR3 size: 15 residues. Trimming removed 3 bases from V and 0 bases from J; junction bases left unmatched: 3. CDR3 nucleotides: TGTGCCAGCAGTTTTGACAGGGGAATGAACACTGAAGCTTTCTTT. Its protein is CASSFDRGMNTEAFF.

J is TRBJ2-7 and V is TRBV5-1, with 9 nucleotides matching TRBD1. Per the germline V gene, CDR1 is SGHRS and CDR2 is YFSETQ. J gave up 2 bases and V 4 bases, and 10 bases lay outside the gene matches. This CDR3 contains 16 residues. The CDR3 protein is CASSRRDRDATYEQYF. CDR3 sequence (DNA): TGCGCCAGCAGCCGAAGGGACAGGGACGCCACCTACGAGCAGTACTTC.

This clone was seen a single time. The chain links TRBV6-6 to TRBJ1-2, with 8 bases that match TRBD1. CDR3 length equals 13 residues. Unmatched junction bases numbered 7, after V lost 6 bases and J lost 7 bases. CDR1 MNHNY and CDR2 SVGAGI come from the germline V gene (reference sequence). CDR3 sequence reads: CASSPGQGLGYTF. The CDR3 nucleotides are TGTGCCAGCAGCCCCGGACAGGGACTTGGCTACACCTTC.

CDR3 sequence (DNA): TGTGCCAGCAGCTACCCTAGAGACTACGAGCAGTACTTC. Amino acid sequence: CASSYPRDYEQYF. The chain couples TRBV28 to TRBJ2-7, with unresolved D. CDR1 and CDR2 from the germline V gene are MDHEN and SYDVKM. The germline V and J ends were trimmed by 6 bases and 3 bases, with 12 bases remaining between them. The CDR3 contains 13 residues. Complete variable domain (other parts from reference TRBV28 and TRBJ2-7): DVKVTQSSRYLVKRTGEKVFLECVQDMDHENMFWYRQDPGLGLRLIYFSYDVKMKEKGDIPEGYSVSREKKERFSLILESASTNQTSMYLCASSYPRDYEQYFGPGTRLTVT.

The J gene is TRBJ2-2, the V gene TRBV19; 7 bases agree with TRBD1. This CDR3 has 14 amino acids. Germline trimming cut 7 bases from V and 3 bases from J; bases unmatched to any gene: 5. Germline V gene lookup returns CDR1 LNHDA and CDR2 SQIVND (reference sequence). CDR3 protein: CASTDRADTGELFF. CDR3 coding DNA: TGTGCCAGTACCGACAGGGCAGACACCGGGGAGCTGTTTTTT.

The V and J genes are TRBV28 and TRBJ1-1, with D maybe TRBD1 (5 bases). Germline V gives CDR1 MDHEN, CDR2 SYDVKM. Between the trimmed V and J ends, which lost 7 bases and 9 bases, there was a span of 12 bases. This CDR3 contains 11 residues. Written as DNA, the CDR3 is TGTGCCAGCACAGGGTACGGCCAAGCTTTCTTT. As protein: CASTGYGQAFF. Full variable domain (remainder filled in from reference TRBV28 and TRBJ1-1): DVKVTQSSRYLVKRTGEKVFLECVQDMDHENMFWYRQDPGLGLRLIYFSYDVKMKEKGDIPEGYSVSREKKERFSLILESASTNQTSMYLCASTGYGQAFFGQGTRLTVV.

This clone was seen only a few times. V and J are TRBV7-9 and TRBJ1-2; weak D call: TRBD1 (5 bases). The CDR3 totals 14 residues. Germline V CDR1 and CDR2: SEHNR, FQNEAQ (reference sequence). V lost 6 bases to trimming and J lost 5 bases, with 16 bases between them. The CDR3 DNA reads as TGTGCCAGCAGTCATAGCGGGGGGTCGTATGGCTACACCTTC. Amino acid sequence: CASSHSGGSYGYTF.

The chain joins TRBV5-1 to TRBJ2-2; 8 bases match TRBD1. Trimming took 3 bases from V and 3 from J; bases not matched to a gene: 4. Germline-derived CDR1 and CDR2 are SGHRS and YFSETQ. The CDR3 extends over 15 amino acids. This chain's CDR3 is CASSSGQGDTGELFF. The CDR3 bases are TGCGCCAGCAGCTCCGGACAGGGTGACACCGGGGAGCTGTTTTTT. Supplemented by reference TRBV5-1 and TRBJ2-2, the full variable domain reads KAGVTQTPRYLIKTRGQQVTLSCSPISGHRSVSWYQQTPGQGLQFLFEYFSETQRNKGNFPGRFSGRQFSNSRSEMNVSTLELGDSALYLCASSSGQGDTGELFFGEGSRLTVL.

CDR3 in amino acids: CASSPRGGASTEAFF. The CDR3 DNA follows: TGTGCCAGCAGCCCCCGAGGGGGGGCGAGCACTGAAGCTTTCTTT. This chain links TRBV7-3 with TRBJ1-1, with D possibly TRBD1 on 6 matching bases. V was pared by 5 bases and J by 4 bases, with 17 bases between. Per the germline V gene, CDR1 is SGHTA and CDR2 is FQGTGA. The CDR3 contains 15 residues.

The gene calls are TRBV13 and TRBJ2-3; D gene uncertain. The germline V gene encodes CDR1 PRHDT and CDR2 FYEKMQ (reference sequence). V gave up 3 bases and J gave up 3 bases, with 10 bases separating them. CDR3 length equals 14 residues. CDR3 residues: CASSFSQLTDTQYF. The CDR3 nucleotides are TGTGCCAGCAGCTTTTCACAGTTAACAGATACGCAGTATTTT.

CDR3 bases: TGTGCCAGCTCTCTACTGAACTATGGCTACACCTTC. Protein sequence: CASSLLNYGYTF. The rearrangement joins TRBV28 to TRBJ1-2; D uncertain. The CDR3 extends over 12 amino acids. Germline loops: CDR1 MDHEN, CDR2 SYDVKM. Between the trimmed V and J ends, which lost 8 bases and 2 bases, there was a span of 9 bases.

The V and J genes are TRBV4-2 and TRBJ1-5, with 10 bases fitting TRBD1. The CDR3 totals 18 residues. Per germline, CDR1 LGHNA and CDR2 YNFKEQ. V trimming: 2 bases; J trimming: 4 bases; junction bases outside the gene matches: 11. This chain's CDR3 is CASSQRGSWTGGNQPQHF. The CDR3 DNA follows: TGTGCCAGCAGCCAAAGGGGTTCATGGACAGGGGGAAATCAGCCCCAGCATTTT.

V is TRBV9 and J is TRBJ1-3; no reliable D call. Between the trimmed V and J ends, which lost 7 bases and 0 bases, there was a span of 17 bases. The CDR3 sequence is 16 residues long. Germline-derived CDR1 and CDR2 are SGDLS and YYNGEE. CDR3 amino acids: CASGRELAHSGNTIYF. In DNA, the CDR3 is TGTGCCAGCGGCCGGGAGCTCGCACACTCTGGAAACACCATATATTTT.

The V and J genes are TRBV7-2 and TRBJ2-3; TRBD2 agrees at 12 bases. This CDR3 has 15 amino acids. The germline gives CDR1 SGHTA, CDR2 FQGNSA. After removal of 4 bases from V and 2 bases from J, the junction contained 1 base not matched to a gene. CDR3 in DNA: TGTGCCAGCAGCTGGACTAGCGGGGACACAGATACGCAGTATTTT. Protein sequence: CASSWTSGDTDTQYF.

This chain uses TRBV28 with TRBJ2-3; 8 bases are a match to TRBD1. This CDR3 comprises 16 residues. From germline, CDR1 is MDHEN and CDR2 SYDVKM. V lost 5 bases and J lost 5; bases outside the gene matches: 12. In DNA form, the CDR3 reads TGTGCCAGCAGTGGACAGGGTTTTGGACTGAGAGATACGCAGTATTTT. Encoded protein: CASSGQGFGLRDTQYF.

This rearrangement joins TRBV5-1 to TRBJ1-2; TRBD1 might be the D (6 bases). V gave up 0 bases and J gave up 3 bases, with 12 bases separating them. The CDR3 sequence is 15 residues long. CDR1 is SGHRS and CDR2 is YFSETQ in the germline V gene. CDR3 DNA: TGCGCCAGCAGCTTGGCACCCGGACAGTACTATGGCTACACCTTC. Protein product: CASSLAPGQYYGYTF.

This rearrangement joins TRBV18 to TRBJ1-1; tentative D call: TRBD1 (5 bases). The V end was cut by 3 bases, the J end by 5 bases, with 10 bases between. This CDR3 has 13 amino acids. CDR1 and CDR2 (germline): KGHSH, LQKENI. The CDR3 protein is CASSPIRETEAFF. The CDR3 DNA sequence: TGTGCCAGCTCACCTATCAGGGAAACTGAAGCTTTCTTT.